This paragraph reports one T cell receptor (beta chain). This clone was seen a few times. Which antigen it targets is not known. Qualities for individual bases were not recorded, and no much larger clone is one base off. High-throughput TCRbeta CDR3 sequencing of frozen genomic DNA was performed by immunoSEQ, with PCR amplification, mapping, bias correction and internal controls included. The study's own analysis went as follows. Productive rearrangements were kept, and unique TCRbeta sequences were defined by CDR3 nucleotide sequence plus V and J gene. For a sequence to be called donor-reactive, it needed a frequency of at least 0.01% and at least 5-fold expansion in CFSE-low cells compared with unstimulated pre-transplant cells. Minimum frequency thresholds were set for each subject on the basis of the unstimulated sample with the lowest template count, so that a detection power of at least 90% was ensured. Repertoire turnover was measured by Jensen-Shannon divergence between the top 1000 TCRbeta sequences post- and pre-transplant. Changes in detection of donor-reactive sequences were tested with two-sided Fisher's exact tests. This immuneACCESS table, as held by TCRdb, lists in-frame sequences with V and J called but not all clones. Of the missing ones, under half trace to an unresolved V gene in checked studies; the others have no known cause. The DNA was the basis for D and trimming; V, J and clone size are from that table. The sample data list around 110,000 clones, and over 75% of these were observed just once. Together, the top ten hold 0.75% to 0.85% of the sample.

This record comes from a study of T cell clones after liver transplantation (dated by TCRdb to between 2018 and 2020). Context from the whole study: ITN030ST, the source of the samples, was a randomized trial that attempted immunosuppression withdrawal within 2 years of liver transplantation. After a pre-transplant mixed lymphocyte reaction, TCRbeta sequencing was used to pinpoint donor-reactive T cell clones, which were subsequently tracked in post-transplant blood. As an antigen-independent comparator for the donor-reactive sequences, third party-reactive TCRbeta sequences from pre-transplant MLRs were identified as well. Of the eight recipients, three were HCV-positive, while the remaining recipients had been transplanted for non-autoimmune, non-viral indications. Until randomization at 12-24 months post-transplant, subjects were given standard immunosuppression, with no induction therapy. Tolerance was defined as complete immunosuppression withdrawal for at least one year with no rise in liver enzymes beyond twice the upper limit of normal. Blood samples were collected pre-transplant, pre-randomization before withdrawal, and post-randomization after either full withdrawal or failed withdrawal. Of the 8 liver transplant recipients making up the studied cohort, 3 were classified as tolerant and 5 as non-tolerant. Overall results and qualifications from the work: Because no allograft tissue specimens were available, donor-reactive T cells may have migrated into the graft instead of being deleted. Low numbers of available donor cells limited the measurable donor-reactive repertoire in two subjects. In 5 of 8 subjects, circulating donor-reactive CD4 TCRbeta sequences decreased significantly after transplant, regardless of tolerance or HCV status. Donor-reactive sequences declined more than third party-reactive ones, suggesting partial antigen-specific deletion unrelated to withdrawal success. Because of small, heterogeneous patient numbers and non-standardized post-transplant time points, the conclusions were only preliminary. When repertoire turnover was accounted for, significantly reduced detection of donor-reactive sequences was found in 7 of 8 subjects for CD4 and in 8 of 8 subjects for CD8.

The CDR1 and CDR2 encoded by the germline V gene are MNHEY and SVGAGI. The CDR3 numbers 14 residues from cysteine through phenylalanine. Solely the CDR3 DNA is kept, with 42 bases framed from the first base. The V and J ends are trimmed by 5 bases and 1 base, leaving 10 bases between them. Thawed unstimulated PBMCs were stained for CD3, CD4 and CD8 and FACS-sorted into CD3+CD4+ and CD3+CD8+ populations. Each of the 8 studied subjects was randomized to immunosuppression withdrawal. The Qiagen DNeasy Blood and Tissue Kit was used for genomic DNA isolation. The receptor comes from a human patient who received a liver transplant. Following transplantation, T cells from the graft donor may be among those present. The V and J genes are TRBV6-5 and TRBJ2-3; tentative D gene TRBD2, with 5 bases matching. The source material was CD4+ T cells from blood, sampled 12 months after liver transplant. The bases read TGTGCCAGCAGTGGGAGTTGGGGCACAGATACGCAGTATTTT. This encodes CASSGSWGTDTQYF.